This T cell receptor (beta chain) was captured by sequencing in a study of tumor T cells in aggressive B-cell lymphoma. The assay was immunoSEQ multiplex PCR, and TCRdb's table has in-frame clones only and misses some. The sample lists 800 or so clones, under 95% occurring once. The germline V gene encodes CDR1 MNHEY and CDR2 SMNVEV (reference sequence). This CDR3 is built from 13 residues. Trimming cost V 10 bases and J 6 bases; bases outside gene matches: 7. The source material was tumor tissue. The chain employs TRBV27 and TRBJ2-1; 9 nucleotides align to TRBD1. The TCR comes from an adult with diffuse large B cell lymphoma. Written as DNA, the CDR3 is TGTGCCACCAGGACAGGGGCTGTCAATGAGCAGTTCTTC. Translating gives CATRTGAVNEQFF.